A selection of T cell receptor beta chains follows, all from one sample in a study of T cells in Graves' hyperthyroidism and ophthalmopathy. Using its own MiXCR run on the multiplex PCR reads, TCRdb lists one record per CDR3 protein. This sample carries about 690,000 distinct CDR3 sequences, about 18% of them seen once, and the ten largest clones take about a sixth. The sequenced sample was blood. The receptors were sampled from a man aged 45-65 years with Graves' hyperthyroidism. The CDR3 runs from the conserved cysteine through the conserved F or W. The order of the fields is CDR3 length, V gene, J gene, CDR3 protein.

cdr3_length: 14
v_call: TRBV29-1
j_call: TRBJ2-1
cdr3_aa: CSVARTSGTGQQFF

cdr3_length: 16
v_call: TRBV20-1
j_call: TRBJ2-5
cdr3_aa: CSAFRGGIAGQETQYF

cdr3_length: 17
v_call: TRBV28
j_call: TRBJ2-7
cdr3_aa: CASSLSRLAGGEYEQYF

cdr3_length: 13
v_call: TRBV20-1
j_call: TRBJ1-2
cdr3_aa: CSARDYMTGGYTF

cdr3_length: 15
v_call: TRBV6-1
j_call: TRBJ2-7
cdr3_aa: CASRTTGLNSYEQYF

cdr3_length: 17
v_call: TRBV5-1
j_call: TRBJ2-3
cdr3_aa: CASSPGGRKSSTDTQYF

cdr3_length: 16
v_call: TRBV15
j_call: TRBJ2-6
cdr3_aa: CATSRTPFSGANVLTF

cdr3_length: 17
v_call: TRBV6-2/TRBV6-3
j_call: TRBJ2-5
cdr3_aa: CASSYPLGGSYQETQYF

cdr3_length: 16
v_call: TRBV7-8
j_call: TRBJ2-7
cdr3_aa: CASSSGSRARTYEQYF

cdr3_length: 15
v_call: TRBV11-2
j_call: TRBJ2-5
cdr3_aa: CASSPRTSGSETQYF